This T cell receptor beta chain originates from a study of beta chain features in type 1 diabetes. The whole isolated RNA underwent reverse transcription, so sequencing captured expressed TCRB transcripts. Here immunoSEQ multiplex PCR was the method, and the copy in TCRdb shows in-frame clones only, minus some. The sample carries just over 600,000 clones, roughly a sixth recorded once. Sorting gave populations that all exceeded 95% purity. With regard to this clone: Its target is unknown.

Broader study findings: Relative to healthy donors, patients appeared to have naive, central memory and Treg TCRB repertoires that were more similar.

Source material: naive CD4+ T cells from blood. The clonotype comes from a young man in good health.

Here the CDR3 DNA reads TGTGCCAGCAGTCCCAGCGCCGGGGAGCTGTTTTTT. This encodes CASSPSAGELFF. The chain is built from TRBV4-2 and TRBJ2-2, with no clear D. The CDR3 covers 12 residues. CDR1 and CDR2 (germline): LGHNA, YNFKEQ. V was clipped by 6 bases and J by 6 bases, with 8 bases between them.